Reported below is one T cell receptor beta chain. The repertoire was sequenced with immunoSEQ multiplex PCR; TCRdb's copy has only in-frame clones and lacks some. Of about 140,000 clones detected, 75% to 95% appear once; the ten largest clones hold less than 14%. The record originates from a study of cytotoxic CD8 clonotypes in ibrutinib-treated CLL. About the research overall: Patient counts were ten to eleven relapsed/refractory, around 15 treatment-naive and about 18 IGHV unmutated.

This CDR3 contains 13 residues. V lost 4 bases to trimming and J lost 6 bases, with 13 bases between them. Germline CDR1 is MNHEY and CDR2 is SVGAGI. Sequences were derived from PBMCs, sampled after 12 months of ibrutinib treatment. The chain couples TRBV6-5 to TRBJ2-7; no clear D. The sequence was obtained from a human donor with chronic lymphocytic leukemia. CDR3 coding DNA: TGTGCCAGCAGTTTTCTTTCGAGCATCGAGCAGTACTTC. Translating gives CASSFLSSIEQYF.